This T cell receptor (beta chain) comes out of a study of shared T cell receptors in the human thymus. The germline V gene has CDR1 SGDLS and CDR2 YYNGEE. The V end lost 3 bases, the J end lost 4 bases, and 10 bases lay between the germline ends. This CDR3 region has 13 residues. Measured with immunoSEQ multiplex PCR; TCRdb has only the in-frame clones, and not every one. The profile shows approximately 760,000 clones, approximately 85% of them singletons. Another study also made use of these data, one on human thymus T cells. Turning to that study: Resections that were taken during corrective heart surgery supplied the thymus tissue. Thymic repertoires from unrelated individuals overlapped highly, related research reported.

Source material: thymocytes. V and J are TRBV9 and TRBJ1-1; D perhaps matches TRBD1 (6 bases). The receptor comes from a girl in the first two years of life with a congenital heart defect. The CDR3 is CASSERRGTEAFF. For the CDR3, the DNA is TGTGCCAGCAGCGAACGCAGGGGCACTGAAGCTTTCTTT.